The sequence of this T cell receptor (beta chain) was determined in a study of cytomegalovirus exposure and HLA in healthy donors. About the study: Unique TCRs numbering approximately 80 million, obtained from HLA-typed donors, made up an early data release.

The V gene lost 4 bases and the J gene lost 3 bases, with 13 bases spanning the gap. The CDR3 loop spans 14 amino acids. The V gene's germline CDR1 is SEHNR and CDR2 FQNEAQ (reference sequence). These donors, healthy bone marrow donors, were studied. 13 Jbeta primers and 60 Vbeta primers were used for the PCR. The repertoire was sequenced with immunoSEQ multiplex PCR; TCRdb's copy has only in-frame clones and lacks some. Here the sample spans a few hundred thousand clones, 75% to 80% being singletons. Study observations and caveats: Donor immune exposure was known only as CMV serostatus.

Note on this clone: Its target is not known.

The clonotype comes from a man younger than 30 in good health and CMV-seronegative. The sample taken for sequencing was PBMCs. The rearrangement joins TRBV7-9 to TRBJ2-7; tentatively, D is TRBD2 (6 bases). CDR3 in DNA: TGTGCCAGCAGCTCTCCGGGACTTTACTACGAGCAGTACTTC. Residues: CASSSPGLYYEQYF.